Given below is one TCR beta chain in context. Its antigen is not known. This specimen comes from a study of beta chain features in type 1 diabetes. Study-wide background: Healthy donors, compared against patients, showed similar age, gender and cell yields. General study points: A moderate, significant TCRB CDR3 shortening appeared in type 1 diabetes across four CD4+ subsets. Possible PCR preference for shorter templates applied equally to patients and controls. VDJ junctions in type 1 diabetes patients carried more deletions and fewer insertions.

Sequencing targeted expressed TCRB transcripts, as all isolated RNA had been reverse transcribed. The average output of naive, central memory and regulatory T cell samples was millions of reads. The protocol was immunoSEQ multiplex PCR, while the TCRdb copy is restricted to in-frame clones and leaves out a portion. The table lists 300,000 or so clones, roughly 13% of them singletons. Material: naive CD4+ T cells from blood. This sequence was found in a woman younger than 35 with type 1 diabetes.

The CDR3 protein is CASSISPGGWNEQFF. Written as DNA, the CDR3 is TGTGCCAGTAGTATCTCTCCAGGGGGTTGGAATGAGCAGTTCTTC. The chain recombines TRBV19 with TRBJ2-1; TRBD1 matches at 7 bases. J was trimmed by 7 bases and V by 3 bases; bases with no gene match: 9. Germline V gene sequence: CDR1 LNHDA, CDR2 SQIVND (reference sequence). The CDR3 is made up of 15 amino acids.